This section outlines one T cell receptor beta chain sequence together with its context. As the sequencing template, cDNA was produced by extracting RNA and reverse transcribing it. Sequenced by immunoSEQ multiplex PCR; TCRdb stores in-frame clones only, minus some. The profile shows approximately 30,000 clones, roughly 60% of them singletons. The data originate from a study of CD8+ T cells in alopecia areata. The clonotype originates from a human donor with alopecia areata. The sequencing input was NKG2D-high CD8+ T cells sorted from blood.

The CDR3 DNA sequence: TGTGCCAGCAGCCCTATAGCGGGAGTATACAATGAGCAGTTCTTC. It translates to CASSPIAGVYNEQFF. V and J are TRBV7-8 and TRBJ2-1, with 9 bases fitting TRBD2. After removal of 5 bases from V and 4 bases from J, the junction contained 6 bases not matched to a gene. The CDR3 loop spans 15 amino acids. In germline, CDR1 is SGHVS, CDR2 FQNEAQ. The full variable domain, with the rest looked up from reference TRBV7-8 and TRBJ2-1, is GAGVSQSPRYKVAKRGQDVALRCDPISGHVSLFWYQQALGQGPEFLTYFQNEAQLDKSGLPSDRFFAERPEGSVSTLKIQRTQQEDSAVYLCASSPIAGVYNEQFFGPGTRLTVL.